What follows are 31 T cell receptor beta chains derived from one specimen sequenced in a study of early T cells in non-severe SARS-CoV-2 infection. TCRdb re-called the 5' RACE reads with MiXCR, one entry per CDR3 protein. The table has roughly 51,000 distinct CDR3 sequences, about 8% seen once; the top ten hold approximately 10%. The specimen was whole blood, collected at baseline. The receptors shown here come from an adult who was a healthcare worker with PCR-confirmed SARS-CoV-2 infection or an uninfected control (not recorded which).

This clonotype was found many times. This chain connects TRBV5-5 to TRBJ2-1; D remains unclear. Germline-derived CDR1 and CDR2 are SGHKS and YYEKEE (reference sequence). This CDR3 has 15 amino acids. The ends were cut back, 1 base at V and 0 bases at J, with 8 bases in the middle. CDR3 bases: TGTGCCAGCAGCTTGCGCGTAAGCTCCTACAATGAGCAGTTCTTC. Translated, it gives CASSLRVSSYNEQFF. The whole variable domain, remainder taken from reference TRBV5-5 and TRBJ2-1, is DAGVTQSPTHLIKTRGQQVTLRCSPISGHKSVSWYQQVLGQGPQFIFQYYEKEERGRGNFPDRFSARQFPNYSSELNVNALLLGDSALYLCASSLRVSSYNEQFFGPGTRLTVL.

The sample holds a few counts of this clonotype. The chain joins TRBV27 to TRBJ2-2; D gene ambiguous. Trimming pared 3 bases from V and 0 bases from J, leaving 2 bases between. The CDR3 runs to 13 residues. Germline values: CDR1 MNHEY, CDR2 SMNVEV (reference sequence). The CDR3 loop is CASSFTNTGELFF. CDR3 sequence (DNA): TGTGCCAGCAGTTTCACGAACACCGGGGAGCTGTTTTTT.

The sample holds a few counts of this clonotype. This chain connects TRBV20-1 to TRBJ2-3; TRBD2 agrees at 12 bases. J lost 0 bases, V lost 3 bases, and 4 bases had no gene match. This CDR3 contains 16 residues. Per germline, CDR1 DFQATT and CDR2 SNEGSKA (reference sequence). CDR3 coding DNA: TGCAGTGCTAGGCTAGCGGGAGGGCCAAGCACAGATACGCAGTATTTT. Its translation: CSARLAGGPSTDTQYF.

The sample holds many counts of this clonotype. The chain has TRBV6-5 and TRBJ2-4; TRBD1 matches at 12 bases. CDR3 length equals 17 residues. Germline V gene lookup returns CDR1 MNHEY and CDR2 SVGAGI. The ends lost 0 bases at V and 9 bases at J; junction bases unmatched: 9. The CDR3 nucleotides read TGTGCCAGCAGTTACTCTTTTGGGACAGGGGGCGTTCGCATTCAGTACTTC. Translation: CASSYSFGTGGVRIQYF.

This clonotype was seen only a few times. This chain uses TRBV7-2 with TRBJ2-3; D is uncertain. The germline V and J ends were trimmed by 4 bases and 0 bases, with 8 bases remaining between them. Per germline, CDR1 SGHTA and CDR2 FQGNSA. This CDR3 is built from 14 residues. The CDR3 reads CASSYLESTDTQYF. The CDR3 DNA follows: TGTGCCAGCAGCTATCTAGAGAGCACAGATACGCAGTATTTT.

This clonotype was counted many times. This sequence joins TRBV29-1 and TRBJ2-3; 10 bases are shared with TRBD1. This CDR3 has 15 amino acids. CDR1 is SQVTM, CDR2 ANQGSEA, per germline. J lost 4 bases, V lost 5 bases, and 9 bases had no gene match. CDR3 sequence (DNA): TGCAGCGTTACTCAACGGGACAGGGGCCCAGATACGCAGTATTTT. Its protein product is CSVTQRDRGPDTQYF.

The sample holds a few counts of this clonotype. The V gene is TRBV18, the J gene TRBJ2-1; TRBD1 aligns across 12 bases. Trimming cost V 2 bases and J 8 bases; bases outside gene matches: 7. Germline values: CDR1 KGHSH, CDR2 LQKENI. The CDR3 is 16 amino acids. The CDR3, as DNA: TGTGCCAGCTCACCAAGGGACAGGGGGCGCGTCTATGAGCAGTTCTTC. Protein: CASSPRDRGRVYEQFF. The full variable domain, rest sourced from reference TRBV18 and TRBJ2-1, is NAGVMQNPRHLVRRRGQEARLRCSPMKGHSHVYWYRQLPEEGLKFMVYLQKENIIDESGMPKERFSAEFPKEGPSILRIQQVVRGDSAAYFCASSPRDRGRVYEQFFGPGTRLTVL.

This clonotype was counted at least ten times. This chain links TRBV4-2 with TRBJ2-5, with 8 positions matching TRBD2. J was trimmed by 4 bases and V by 1 base; bases with no gene match: 20. Germline CDR1 LGHNA, CDR2 YNFKEQ. The CDR3 is 20 residues long. CDR3 sequence reads: CASSQARLNPGLDVGETQYF. The CDR3 bases are TGTGCCAGCAGCCAAGCTAGATTGAACCCGGGACTAGATGTCGGAGAGACCCAGTACTTC.

In its sample, this clonotype was seen many times. The chain joins TRBV6-1 to TRBJ1-5; D unresolved. The CDR3 is made up of 13 amino acids. CDR1 is MNHNS, CDR2 SASEGT, per germline. V lost 1 base to trimming and J lost 5 bases, with 6 bases between them. As DNA, the CDR3 is TGTGCCAGCAGTGAAGAAGGGCATCAGCCCCAGCATTTT. As protein: CASSEEGHQPQHF.

This clonotype was seen only a few times. The chain has TRBV7-6 and TRBJ2-7; 8 bases map to TRBD2. The junction had 12 bases not matched to a gene; V was cut back by 5 bases and J by 3 bases. The CDR3 consists of 16 residues. CDR1 is SGHVS, CDR2 FNYEAQ, per germline. The CDR3 sequence: CASSRYSGTGVYEQYF. The CDR3 region has the DNA TGTGCCAGCAGCCGATATAGCGGGACGGGGGTCTACGAGCAGTACTTC. Supplemented by reference TRBV7-6 and TRBJ2-7, the full variable domain reads GAGVSQSPRYKVTKRGQDVALRCDPISGHVSLYWYRQALGQGPEFLTYFNYEAQQDKSGLPNDRFSAERPEGSISTLTIQRTEQRDSAMYRCASSRYSGTGVYEQYFGPGTRLTVT.

For the CDR3, the DNA is TGTGCCAGCAGGCAGGGGGACACTGAAGCTTTCTTT. It encodes CASRQGDTEAFF. The V gene is TRBV27, the J gene TRBJ1-1; 7 bases line up with TRBD1. The CDR3 is made up of 12 amino acids. V was pared by 6 bases and J by 3 bases, with 1 base of the junction left unmatched. The germline V gene encodes CDR1 MNHEY and CDR2 SMNVEV (reference sequence).

This clonotype has ten or more counts. The chain couples TRBV7-9 to TRBJ1-5, with a possible D match to TRBD1 (5 bases). The CDR3 is 15 residues long. Germline values: CDR1 SEHNR, CDR2 FQNEAQ (reference sequence). The ends were cut back, 1 base at V and 0 bases at J, with 7 bases in the middle. CDR3 nucleotide sequence: TGTGCCAGCAGCTTAGGGGGGATTAGCAATCAGCCCCAGCATTTT. As protein: CASSLGGISNQPQHF. Supplemented by reference TRBV7-9 and TRBJ1-5, the full variable domain reads DTGVSQNPRHKITKRGQNVTFRCDPISEHNRLYWYRQTLGQGPEFLTYFQNEAQLEKSRLLSDRFSAERPKGSFSTLEIQRTEQGDSAMYLCASSLGGISNQPQHFGDGTRLSIL.

This chain joins TRBV20-1 and TRBJ1-1; possible D gene TRBD1, 5 bases. V was pared by 5 bases and J by 2 bases, with 15 bases between. From germline, CDR1 is DFQATT and CDR2 SNEGSKA (reference sequence). This CDR3 contains 14 residues. As DNA, the CDR3 is TGCAGTGCTTCGAGAGACAGTCCTAACACTGAAGCTTTCTTT. This translates into CSASRDSPNTEAFF.

This clonotype was detected ten times or more. The V and J genes are TRBV21-1 and TRBJ2-7. TRBV21-1 is labeled a pseudogene. The CDR3 consists of 13 residues. The DNA for the CDR3 is TGTGCCAGCAGCAAACGACGGTCCTACGAGCAGTACTTC. Amino acids: CASSKRRSYEQYF.

This clonotype was counted many times. V gene TRBV5-1 combines with J gene TRBJ2-6; 7 positions match TRBD2. This CDR3 is 16 amino acids long. V lost 3 bases, J lost 1 base, and 4 bases stayed unmatched. The germline gives CDR1 SGHRS, CDR2 YFSETQ. CDR3 sequence: CASSWGGVSGANVLTF. The CDR3 DNA follows: TGCGCCAGCAGCTGGGGAGGGGTTTCTGGGGCCAACGTCCTGACTTTC.

This clonotype occurred a few times. This sequence joins TRBV7-2 and TRBJ2-7; TRBD1 is a possible D gene (5 bases). The V end was cut by 7 bases, the J end by 0 bases, with 19 bases between. The CDR3 loop spans 16 amino acids. Germline V lookup: CDR1 SGHTA, CDR2 FQGNSA. This CDR3 reads CASNQILGRHSYEQYF. The CDR3 region has the DNA TGTGCCAGCAACCAAATACTGGGGCGGCACTCCTACGAGCAGTACTTC.

This clonotype was detected ten times or more. The genes are TRBV4-2 and TRBJ1-6; TRBD1 matches at 7 bases. Germline V CDR1 and CDR2: LGHNA, YNFKEQ. The CDR3 runs to 16 residues. Trimming removed 4 bases from V and 2 bases from J; junction bases left unmatched: 5. The CDR3 loop reads CASSRETGTYNSPLHF. In nucleotides, the CDR3 is TGTGCCAGCAGCCGAGAGACAGGGACCTATAATTCACCCCTCCACTTT.

This clonotype showed up just a few times. The V and J genes are TRBV6-2 or TRBV6-3 and TRBJ1-1; D gene ambiguous. V shed 5 bases and J shed 1 base, with 8 bases lying between them. The germline CDR1 and CDR2 sequences are MNHEY and SVGEGT. The CDR3 is 13 amino acids. DNA for the CDR3: TGTGCCAGCAGTACTGTTTCGAACACTGAAGCTTTCTTT. This gives the protein CASSTVSNTEAFF.

The table lists this clonotype with many counts. This rearrangement joins TRBV7-2 to TRBJ2-1; D gene uncertain. This CDR3 contains 15 residues. V was cut by 1 base and J by 6 bases, with 13 bases left in between. Germline V gene lookup returns CDR1 SGHTA and CDR2 FQGNSA. This chain's CDR3 is CASSLGHRRSNEQFF. The CDR3, as DNA: TGTGCCAGCAGCTTAGGGCATCGTAGATCCAATGAGCAGTTCTTC.

The sample holds many counts of this clonotype. This chain uses TRBV12-3 or TRBV12-4 with TRBJ2-5; 7 bases agree with TRBD2. After removal of 6 bases from V and 5 bases from J, the junction contained 6 bases not matched to a gene. The CDR3 loop spans 13 amino acids. CDR3 sequence reads: CASRSTSYETQYF. The CDR3 nucleotides are TGTGCCAGCAGGTCGACTAGCTATGAGACCCAGTACTTC.

The genes are TRBV20-1 and TRBJ1-2; D ambiguous. The CDR3 is made up of 12 amino acids. Germline V gives CDR1 DFQATT, CDR2 SNEGSKA (reference sequence). This CDR3 reads CKAKAGVYGYTF. The CDR3 bases are TGCAAGGCCAAGGCGGGCGTTTATGGCTACACCTTC.

This clonotype was seen at least ten times. The V and J genes are TRBV3-1 and TRBJ2-5; no reliable D call. The CDR3 runs to 12 residues. V was trimmed by 1 base and J by 9 bases, leaving 9 bases between them. CDR1 LGHDT and CDR2 YNNKEL come from the germline V gene (reference sequence). The CDR3 DNA reads TGTGCCAGCAGCCAAGCGGATAGGGCCCAGTACTTC. Translating gives CASSQADRAQYF.

There are a few counts of this clonotype. The rearrangement uses TRBV28 and TRBJ2-5, with TRBD2 matching 8 bases. V shed 4 bases, J shed 5 bases, and the junction held 6 bases outside the gene matches. CDR3 length equals 14 residues. Germline V CDR1 and CDR2: MDHEN, SYDVKM. For the CDR3, the DNA is TGTGCCAGCAGTTCAACAGCGGGAGCGGAGACCCAGTACTTC. It yields the protein CASSSTAGAETQYF.

This clonotype was detected ten times or more. The rearrangement uses TRBV12-3 or TRBV12-4 and TRBJ2-7, with TRBD1 identical over 7 bases. The CDR3 covers 16 residues. V lost 1 base and J lost 5; bases outside the gene matches: 11. DNA for the CDR3: TGTGCCAGCAGTTTAGAATCGACAGGGTATAGAAACGAGCAGTACTTC. Translating it yields CASSLESTGYRNEQYF.

This clonotype was seen many times. The chain employs TRBV29-1 and TRBJ2-3, with D perhaps matching TRBD1 or TRBD2 (7 bases each). The CDR3 runs 13 residues. V was cut by 8 bases and J by 6 bases, with 18 bases left in between. Germline values: CDR1 SQVTM, CDR2 ANQGSEA. CDR3 protein: CSIRQGGLDTQYF. In DNA, the CDR3 is TGCAGCATCCGACAGGGAGGGTTGGATACGCAGTATTTT.

The chain combines TRBV7-2 with TRBJ2-3; no clear D. Germline V gene lookup returns CDR1 SGHTA and CDR2 FQGNSA. The length of the CDR3 is 11 residues. The V and J ends lost 9 bases and 5 bases respectively, with 9 bases between them. As DNA, the CDR3 is TGTGCCAGTAGGTCCGGAGATACGCAGTATTTT. It is translated as CASRSGDTQYF.

In this sample, this clonotype turned up many times. J is TRBJ2-1 and V is TRBV19, with no clear D. Germline V lookup: CDR1 LNHDA, CDR2 SQIVND (reference sequence). The CDR3 runs 15 residues. The V and J ends lost 5 bases and 8 bases respectively, with 19 bases between them. The CDR3 loop is CASSRRGATMDEQFF. The CDR3 DNA follows: TGTGCCAGTAGTCGTCGAGGAGCAACAATGGATGAGCAGTTCTTC. Based on the CDR3 plus reference TRBV19 and TRBJ2-1, the full variable domain is DGGITQSPKYLFRKEGQNVTLSCEQNLNHDAMYWYRQDPGQGLRLIYYSQIVNDFQKGDIAEGYSVSREKKESFPLTVTSAQKNPTAFYLCASSRRGATMDEQFFGPGTRLTVL.

Only a few counts were recorded for this clonotype. The rearrangement links TRBV6-2 or TRBV6-3 to TRBJ2-3; weak D call: TRBD2 (5 bases). Germline V gene sequence: CDR1 MNHEY, CDR2 SVGEGT. The CDR3 is 15 amino acids. The ends were cut back, 7 bases at V and 0 bases at J, with 14 bases in the middle. This CDR3 reads CASTSLASSTDTQYF. Written as DNA, the CDR3 is TGTGCCAGCACCAGTCTAGCATCTAGCACAGATACGCAGTATTTT.

This clonotype appeared many times. The V gene is TRBV29-1, the J gene TRBJ2-5; 11 bases fit TRBD1. The trim removed 7 bases at V and 5 bases at J, leaving 6 bases unmatched. The CDR3 runs 13 residues. Per the germline V gene, CDR1 is SQVTM and CDR2 is ANQGSEA. The CDR3 is CSGTDRGQETQYF. As DNA, the CDR3 is TGCAGCGGAACGGACAGGGGGCAGGAGACCCAGTACTTC.

The sample holds a few counts of this clonotype. J is TRBJ1-5 and V is TRBV12-3 or TRBV12-4, with 9 bases aligning to TRBD1. CDR3 length: 15 amino acids. After removal of 6 bases from V and 2 bases from J, the junction contained 5 bases not matched to a gene. The CDR3 sequence is CASRQWTGGNQPQHF. CDR3 sequence (DNA): TGTGCCAGCAGGCAATGGACAGGGGGCAATCAGCCCCAGCATTTT.

This clonotype was seen a few times. The CDR3 sequence: CAARRTDTQYF. CDR3 sequence (DNA): TGTGCCGCCCGGCGCACAGATACGCAGTATTTT. The chain is built from TRBV6-2 or TRBV6-3 and TRBJ2-3; D not resolved. V was cut by 11 bases and J by 1 base, with 7 bases left in between. CDR1 and CDR2 (germline): MNHEY, SVGEGT. This CDR3 region has 11 residues.